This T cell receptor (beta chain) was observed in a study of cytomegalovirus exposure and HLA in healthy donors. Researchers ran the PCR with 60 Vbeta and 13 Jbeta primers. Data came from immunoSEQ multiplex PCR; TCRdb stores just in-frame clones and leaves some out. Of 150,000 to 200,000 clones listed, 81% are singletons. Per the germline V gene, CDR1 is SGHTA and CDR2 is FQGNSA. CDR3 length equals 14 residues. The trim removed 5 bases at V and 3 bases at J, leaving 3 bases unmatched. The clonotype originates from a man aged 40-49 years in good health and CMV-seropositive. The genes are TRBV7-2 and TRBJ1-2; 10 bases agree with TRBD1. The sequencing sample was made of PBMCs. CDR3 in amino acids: CASSHGQGDYGYTF. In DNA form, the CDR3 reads TGTGCCAGCAGCCACGGACAGGGGGACTATGGCTACACCTTC.